The rows below give T cell receptor beta chains drawn from one sample of a study of PD-1 blockade in classical Hodgkin lymphoma. TCRdb's copy holds only in-frame clones and misses some; the assay was immunoSEQ multiplex PCR. This table holds under 50,000 clones, 66% found once. Sequences were derived from peripheral blood mononuclear cells (PBMCs), sampled before the fourth cycle of nivolumab. The receptors originated from a human donor with classical Hodgkin lymphoma. CDR3s include the opening cysteine and the closing phenylalanine or tryptophan. The D gene is left open where the match is weak. Part of the rows lack a size; the others show once, few, many or a class for expanded clones.

v_gene,abundance,d_gene,j_gene,CDR3aa,CDR3nt
TRBV7-2,-,TRBD1,TRBJ2-4,CASSLDRQGSKNIQYF,TGTGCCAGCAGCTTGGACCGACAGGGGTCCAAAAACATTCAGTACTTC
TRBV27,-,-,TRBJ2-7,CASSLKGPGAGSYEQYF,TGTGCCAGCAGTTTAAAGGGGCCGGGAGCTGGGTCCTACGAGCAGTACTTC
TRBV30,-,-,TRBJ1-5,CAWSSGTNQPQHF,TGTGCCTGGAGTTCAGGGACTAATCAGCCCCAGCATTTT
TRBV7-2,-,-,TRBJ2-3,CASSHSPTDTQYF,TGTGCCAGCAGCCACAGTCCCACAGATACGCAGTATTTT
TRBV28,medium-sized,-,TRBJ2-7,CASSPRYEQYF,TGTGCCAGCAGTCCCCGCTACGAGCAGTACTTC
TRBV29-1,-,TRBD1,TRBJ1-5,CSVQGTGGNQPQHF,TGCAGCGTCCAAGGGACAGGGGGCAATCAGCCCCAGCATTTT
TRBV7-9,-,TRBD1,TRBJ2-7,CASSLGDRGPGEQYF,TGTGCCAGCAGCTTAGGGGACAGGGGGCCTGGCGAGCAGTACTTC
TRBV5-1,-,TRBD2,TRBJ2-1,CASSFGREGQNEQFF,TGCGCCAGCAGCTTCGGGCGGGAGGGCCAAAATGAGCAGTTCTTC
TRBV6-4,-,-,TRBJ1-5,CASSDSGEQPQHF,TGTGCCAGCAGTGACTCAGGGGAGCAGCCCCAGCATTTT
TRBV6-1,-,-,TRBJ2-5,CASSGVSGPQETQYF,TGTGCCAGCAGTGGGGTGAGCGGGCCCCAAGAGACCCAGTACTTC
TRBV7-2,few,-,TRBJ2-5,CASSWDIQETQYF,TGTGCCAGCAGCTGGGATATACAAGAGACCCAGTACTTC
TRBV9,-,TRBD1,TRBJ2-1,CASSVTGSGNEQFF,TGTGCCAGCAGCGTGACAGGGTCTGGCAATGAGCAGTTCTTC
TRBV7-2,few,-,TRBJ1-3,CASSSRPLSGNTIYF,TGTGCCAGCAGCTCCAGACCGTTGTCTGGAAACACCATATATTTT
TRBV28,few,TRBD1,TRBJ1-1,CATPGTGGSEAFF,TGTGCCACCCCCGGGACAGGGGGCTCCGAAGCTTTCTTT
TRBV7-2,-,TRBD2,TRBJ2-7,CASSLGAGEYEQYF,TGTGCCAGCAGCTTAGGAGCGGGGGAATACGAGCAGTACTTC
TRBV6-5,many,-,TRBJ1-2,CASRGFGYTF,TGTGCCAGCAGAGGGTTTGGCTACACCTTC
TRBV9,-,TRBD1,TRBJ2-5,CASSVVGTAGETQYF,TGTGCCAGCAGCGTAGTCGGGACAGCAGGGGAGACCCAGTACTTC
TRBV29-1,-,-,TRBJ2-3,CSVGGTDTQYF,TGCAGCGTTGGGGGCACAGATACGCAGTATTTT
TRBV7-3,-,-,TRBJ2-3,CASSQGPGVGTDTQYF,TGTGCCAGCAGCCAGGGGCCGGGTGTAGGCACAGATACGCAGTATTTT
TRBV7-9,-,-,TRBJ2-3,CASSFLFVPHTDTQYF,TGTGCCAGCAGCTTCCTGTTTGTCCCACACACAGATACGCAGTATTTT
TRBV30,-,-,TRBJ1-5,CAWSEVSVVQPQHF,TGTGCCTGGAGTGAGGTCTCTGTAGTTCAGCCCCAGCATTTT
TRBV18,-,-,TRBJ1-2,CASSQQSELDGYTF,TGTGCCAGCTCACAACAGTCGGAACTGGATGGCTACACCTTC
TRBV6-1,-,-,TRBJ1-1,CAMRGGVNTEAFF,TGTGCCATGAGAGGGGGGGTGAACACTGAAGCTTTCTTT
TRBV5-4,-,TRBD1,TRBJ1-4,CASRGTGANEKLFF,TGTGCCAGCAGGGGGACAGGGGCGAACGAAAAACTGTTTTTT
TRBV4-1,-,TRBD2,TRBJ2-3,CASSPPSGRAKDTQYF,TGCGCCAGCAGCCCGCCTAGCGGGAGGGCCAAAGATACGCAGTATTTT
TRBV14,few,-,TRBJ2-1,CASSQVSGDSPLYNEQFF,TGTGCCAGCAGCCAAGTCTCGGGAGACTCCCCACTTTACAATGAGCAGTTCTTC